This TCR beta chain appears in the sequencing data of a study of control samples from healthy donors and cancer patients. TCRdb's table, derived via immunoSEQ multiplex PCR, lists solely in-frame clones and lacks some. The ten most abundant clones cover more than 2% of a sample with fewer than 200,000 clones. From germline, CDR1 is SGHDT and CDR2 YYEEEE. The trim removed 5 bases at V and 4 bases at J, leaving 7 bases unmatched. The CDR3 loop spans 15 amino acids. The chain recombines TRBV5-6 with TRBJ1-4; the match to TRBD1 covers 8 bases. This clonotype originated in a woman in her twenties or thirties in good health. Sequencing was carried out using blood. The CDR3 nucleotides are TGTGCCAGCAGGATAGAGGGACAGGTTAATGAAAAACTGTTTTTT. Amino acid sequence: CASRIEGQVNEKLFF.